This T cell receptor beta chain originates from a study of T-cell reconstitution after alpha-beta-depleted transplantation in children. The table lists this clonotype with a few counts. Antigen unknown. Germline CDR1 is DFQATT and CDR2 is SNEGSKA (reference sequence). The CDR3 has 17 amino acids. The V gene end was trimmed by 0 bases and the J gene end by 3 bases; junction bases not matched to a gene: 11. Study conclusions and caveats: Several patients had high TCRbeta diversity at day 60; it came from surviving recipient T cells and thymic progenitors. Newly made T cells mostly supplied T-cell counts and diversity one year after transplant. By about two months after transplant, alpha-beta T cells reportedly arose from several hundred graft clones that had expanded.

Unique molecular identifiers tagged the TCRbeta library. TCRdb re-called the PCR reads through MiXCR, storing one row per CDR3 protein. The sample contains hundreds of thousands of distinct CDR3 sequences, about 12% of which appear only once. The chain employs TRBV20-1 and TRBJ2-7; TRBD2 agrees at 10 bases. The sequence came from a girl aged 2 to 9 with congenital amegakaryocytic thrombocytopenia, due to receive a stem cell transplant. The sample in question was PBMCs, obtained before TCRalphabeta/CD19-depleted stem cell transplant. CDR3 region: CSARDYSASGGYYEQYF. CDR3 DNA sequence: TGCAGTGCTAGAGATTATTCGGCTAGCGGGGGCTACTACGAGCAGTACTTC.